The clone carrying this TCR beta chain was recorded at least ten times. Antigen: not known. This CDR3 comprises 15 residues. Trimming removed 5 bases from V and 4 bases from J; junction bases left unmatched: 9. The data were obtained in a study of T-cell reconstitution after alpha-beta-depleted transplantation in children. Study-level findings and limits: Reports say that about two months after transplant, the alpha-beta T cells came out of several hundred graft clones that had expanded. Surviving recipient cells, namely T cells and thymic progenitors, were the source of high day-60 TCRbeta diversity in some patients. T-cell counts and diversity were attributed mostly to newly produced T cells one year after transplant.

TCRbeta library construction was performed incorporating unique molecular identifiers. TCRdb independently ran MiXCR on the PCR reads; one entry per CDR3 protein. The sample lists hundreds of thousands of distinct CDR3 sequences, roughly 13% occurring once. The receptor was derived from a girl aged 2 to 9 with congenital amegakaryocytic thrombocytopenia, due to receive a stem cell transplant. The source material was PBMCs, sampled before TCRalphabeta/CD19-depleted stem cell transplant. The V gene is TRBV12-3 or TRBV12-4, the J gene TRBJ2-5, with 8 bases lining up with TRBD1. The CDR3 nucleotides are TGTGCCAGCAGTCAAGGACAGGGAGTAGGAGAGACCCAGTACTTC. Protein sequence: CASSQGQGVGETQYF.